These T cell receptor beta chains were read from a single sample in a study of breast tumors, draining lymph nodes, adjacent tissues. A single record per CDR3 protein comes from TCRdb applying MiXCR to the multiplex PCR reads. This table has 160,000 or so distinct CDR3 sequences, approximately 30% appearing once. Sequenced material: axillary lymph node tissue. The origin of the receptors is a female donor with breast cancer. Some clones in this sample may be carry-over from other donors' samples. Each CDR3 is given with its conserved first and last residue. A D gene is named only where the DNA matches it firmly. The listing skips clone size in some rows; elsewhere it reads once, few, many or a size class.

D	V	size	J	CDR3	DNA
TRBD1	TRBV30	many	TRBJ1-6	CAWEGTGGSPLHF	TGTGCCTGGGAGGGGACAGGGGGCTCACCCCTCCACTTT
-	TRBV2	-	TRBJ2-5	CASSAGLGGRDQETQYF	TGTGCCAGCAGTGCGGGGCTCGGGGGCCGTGACCAAGAGACCCAGTACTTC
-	TRBV12-3/TRBV12-4	many	TRBJ2-3	CASSRRTDTQYF	TGTGCCAGCAGTCGGCGAACAGATACGCAGTATTTT
-	TRBV6-5	many	TRBJ2-1	CASSYLDAVGNEQFF	TGTGCCAGCAGTTACTTGGACGCCGTGGGAAATGAGCAGTTCTTC
TRBD1	TRBV5-6	few	TRBJ2-7	CASSPGTAPHEQYF	TGTGCCAGCAGCCCCGGGACAGCGCCCCACGAGCAGTACTTC
-	TRBV13	many	TRBJ2-7	CASSLGLEPYEQYF	TGTGCCAGCAGCTTAGGCCTGGAGCCTTACGAGCAGTACTTC
TRBD1	TRBV29-1	many	TRBJ2-2	CSVRTGAANTGELFF	TGCAGCGTGCGGACAGGGGCGGCAAACACCGGGGAGCTGTTTTTT
TRBD1	TRBV10-3	-	TRBJ2-5	CAISDLGTAQETQYF	TGTGCCATCAGTGATCTGGGGACAGCCCAAGAGACCCAGTACTTC
-	TRBV7-3	many	TRBJ2-1	CASSPQGNTYNEQFF	TGTGCCAGCAGCCCCCAGGGGAACACCTACAATGAGCAGTTCTTC
-	TRBV5-1	many	TRBJ2-1	CASSLRVNEQFF	TGCGCCAGCAGCTTACGCGTTAATGAGCAGTTCTTC
-	TRBV29-1	-	TRBJ1-3	CSVALGSGNTIYF	TGCAGCGTCGCGTTGGGAAGTGGAAACACCATATATTTT
TRBD2	TRBV19	many	TRBJ2-5	CASMGLGLETQYF	TGTGCCAGTATGGGACTAGGTTTGGAGACCCAGTACTTC
-	TRBV5-8	many	TRBJ1-5	CASSFLNQPQHF	TGTGCCAGCAGCTTCCTTAATCAGCCCCAGCATTTT
-	TRBV7-9	-	TRBJ1-1	CASSFVDGKTRAFF	TGTGCCAGCAGCTTTGTGGATGGAAAAACAAGGGCTTTCTTT
TRBD2	TRBV4-1	many	TRBJ2-3	CASSQGNRAGGVTDTQYF	TGCGCCAGCAGCCAAGGTAATCGAGCGGGAGGGGTCACAGATACGCAGTATTTT
-	TRBV29-1	-	TRBJ2-7	CSVGGADPRPYEQYF	TGCAGCGTGGGGGGGGCGGACCCGCGGCCCTACGAGCAGTACTTC
-	TRBV19	-	TRBJ1-5	CASSGNGLNNQPQHF	TGTGCCAGTAGTGGGAACGGGCTGAACAATCAGCCCCAGCATTTT
TRBD2	TRBV6-4	-	TRBJ2-2	CASSDGGTSLGGELFF	TGTGCCAGCAGTGACGGCGGGACTAGCCTGGGCGGGGAGCTGTTTTTT
-	TRBV6-1	-	TRBJ2-7	CASSPSIGEAFYEQYF	TGTGCCAGCAGTCCTTCCATAGGGGAGGCCTTCTACGAGCAGTACTTC
TRBD1	TRBV7-9	many	TRBJ2-5	CASSLEWGQNQETQYF	TGTGCCAGCAGCTTAGAATGGGGACAGAACCAAGAGACCCAGTACTTC
-	TRBV11-2	many	TRBJ2-1	CASSLGRNNEQFF	TGTGCCAGCAGCTTGGGGCGTAACAATGAGCAGTTCTTC
-	TRBV28	many	TRBJ2-3	CASTSSVTDTQYF	TGTGCCAGCACCTCCTCAGTTACAGATACGCAGTATTTT
-	TRBV7-9	-	TRBJ1-1	CASSRPGVGGKSNTEAFF	TGTGCCAGCAGCCGACCTGGGGTCGGGGGCAAGAGTAACACTGAAGCTTTCTTT
-	TRBV7-3	-	TRBJ2-2	CASSLKDSF	TGTGCCAGCAGCTTAAAAGACAGCTTT
-	TRBV30	few	TRBJ1-1	CAWSLRVGTEAFF	TGTGCCTGGAGTCTCAGGGTAGGGACTGAAGCTTTCTTT
TRBD1	TRBV6-2/TRBV6-3	-	TRBJ1-1	CASRTGGAGNTEAFF	TGTGCCAGCAGGACAGGGGGCGCAGGGAACACTGAAGCTTTCTTT
-	TRBV5-1	once	TRBJ2-2	CASSFNRELFF	TGCGCCAGCAGCTTTAATAGGGAGCTGTTTTTT
-	TRBV7-3	-	TRBJ2-7	CASSLNGGGGFEEYF	TGTGCCAGCAGCTTAAATGGAGGGGGCGGTTTCGAAGAGTACTTC
-	TRBV2	many	TRBJ2-7	CASKGTSPYEQYF	TGTGCCAGCAAAGGGACTTCACCCTACGAGCAGTACTTC
-	TRBV7-8	-	TRBJ1-2	CASSRSGIYGYTF	TGTGCCAGCAGCCGCAGCGGGATCTATGGCTACACCTTC
TRBD2	TRBV6-2/TRBV6-3	many	TRBJ2-2	CASSYQLLAGGGTGELFF	TGTGCCAGCAGTTACCAACTGCTAGCGGGAGGCGGCACCGGGGAGCTGTTTTTT
-	TRBV7-8	many	TRBJ2-7	CASSYLRISSYEQYF	TGTGCCAGCAGCTACCTAAGAATTAGCTCCTACGAGCAGTACTTC
-	TRBV6-1	many	TRBJ1-5	CASRWGGGEPQHF	TGTGCCAGCAGGTGGGGGGGCGGAGAGCCCCAGCATTTT
-	TRBV7-3	-	TRBJ1-6	CASSLGSASYNSPLHF	TGTGCCAGCAGCTTAGGGAGCGCTTCCTATAATTCACCCCTCCACTTT
-	TRBV14	many	TRBJ1-3	CASSSPGHGTGNTIYF	TGTGCCAGCAGCTCTCCGGGACACGGAACTGGAAACACCATATATTTT
-	TRBV10-3	many	TRBJ2-7	CAISESSRLYEQYF	TGTGCCATCAGTGAATCGAGCCGACTCTACGAGCAGTACTTC
-	TRBV24-1	many	TRBJ1-2	CATSDPSVAPNYGYTF	TGTGCCACCAGTGATCCAAGTGTGGCCCCAAACTATGGCTACACCTTC
-	TRBV3-1	many	TRBJ2-7	CASSRYSRASYEQYF	TGTGCCAGCAGCCGCTATAGCAGGGCCTCCTACGAGCAGTACTTC
TRBD2	TRBV28	few	TRBJ2-3	CASSSSGSGAGTDTQYF	TGTGCCAGCAGTTCCTCGGGTAGCGGGGCCGGCACAGATACGCAGTATTTT
TRBD2	TRBV20-1	many	TRBJ2-5	CSAAPPVGGQETQYF	TGCAGTGCAGCCCCCCCTGTGGGGGGGCAAGAGACCCAGTACTTC
-	TRBV5-4	-	TRBJ1-2	CASSLELMAGDYGYTF	TGTGCCAGCAGCTTGGAGCTTATGGCCGGGGACTATGGCTACACCTTC
TRBD1	TRBV5-1	many	TRBJ2-7	CASSSPGTGLGSYEQYF	TGCGCCAGCAGCAGTCCCGGGACAGGGTTGGGATCATACGAGCAGTACTTC